The 20 T cell receptor beta chains in this list originate from one sample, sequenced in a study of blood T cell repertoires in COVID-19. Clones were read by immunoSEQ multiplex PCR, and TCRdb kept only the in-frame ones, dropping some. The sample has around 150,000 clones, approximately 90% seen once; the top ten hold roughly 2%. What was sequenced was peripheral blood. The receptors derive from a man in his late teens or twenties with acute or convalescent COVID-19.

CDR3 protein: CASSSRLSGNTIYF. Written as DNA, the CDR3 is TGTGCCAGCAGTTCTCGACTCTCTGGAAACACCATATATTTT. V and J are TRBV27 and TRBJ1-3, with D unresolved. The germline V gene has CDR1 MNHEY and CDR2 SMNVEV (reference sequence). CDR3 length equals 14 residues. V lost 4 bases and J lost 0, with 7 bases in between.

This sequence joins TRBV6-6 and TRBJ1-5; TRBD1 matches at 7 bases. This CDR3 comprises 14 residues. Trimming took 6 bases from V and 7 from J; bases not matched to a gene: 9. The germline V gene has CDR1 MNHNY and CDR2 SVGAGI (reference sequence). The CDR3 reads CASRQGDFSQPQHF. The CDR3 nucleotides read TGTGCCAGCAGGCAGGGGGACTTCAGCCAGCCCCAGCATTTT.

V usage is TRBV5-1 and J usage is TRBJ1-1, with D tentatively TRBD1 (5 bases). CDR3 length equals 15 residues. V gave up 0 bases and J gave up 1 base, with 10 bases separating them. Germline values: CDR1 SGHRS, CDR2 YFSETQ. In nucleotides, the CDR3 is TGCGCCAGCAGCTTGGAAACAGGAGAGAACACTGAAGCTTTCTTT. It encodes CASSLETGENTEAFF. The complete variable domain, with remaining parts taken from reference TRBV5-1 and TRBJ1-1, reads KAGVTQTPRYLIKTRGQQVTLSCSPISGHRSVSWYQQTPGQGLQFLFEYFSETQRNKGNFPGRFSGRQFSNSRSEMNVSTLELGDSALYLCASSLETGENTEAFFGQGTRLTVV.

V usage is TRBV5-1 and J usage is TRBJ1-1; D is uncertain. The germline CDR1 and CDR2 sequences are SGHRS and YFSETQ. The germline V and J ends were trimmed by 0 bases and 7 bases, with 13 bases remaining between them. This CDR3 spans 14 amino acids. The CDR3 DNA sequence: TGCGCCAGCAGCTTGGGAGGAGACGTTATTGAAGCTTTCTTT. Translating gives CASSLGGDVIEAFF.

This clone was detected only once. CDR3 residues: CASKAGGTGELFF. In nucleotides, the CDR3 is TGTGCCAGCAAGGCGGGAGGCACCGGGGAGCTGTTTTTT. The V and J genes are TRBV6-4 and TRBJ2-2; 8 bases are shared with TRBD2. CDR1 and CDR2 (germline): MRHNA, SNTAGT. The CDR3 runs 13 residues. The J segment lost 4 bases and the V segment lost 7 bases, leaving 2 bases of the junction unmatched.

V is TRBV4-1 and J is TRBJ1-5; D is possibly TRBD1 (6 bases). Germline-derived CDR1 and CDR2 are MGHRA and YSYEKL. V lost 4 bases and J 2 bases, leaving 18 bases between the germline ends. The CDR3 is 17 residues long. CDR3: CASSPTPGQRGNQPQHF. DNA for the CDR3: TGCGCCAGCAGCCCCACACCCGGACAGAGGGGCAATCAGCCCCAGCATTTT.

The chain couples TRBV7-6 to TRBJ2-1; a weak D match, TRBD1 (6 bases). This CDR3 spans 15 amino acids. Per germline, CDR1 SGHVS and CDR2 FNYEAQ. V lost 3 bases and J 4 bases, leaving 13 bases between the germline ends. Written as DNA, the CDR3 is TGTGCCAGCAGCTTGGGGAACGGACAGTACAATGAGCAGTTCTTC. Translating it yields CASSLGNGQYNEQFF.

This chain links TRBV18 with TRBJ2-3; D ambiguous. V lost 1 base, J lost 0 bases, and 8 bases lay in between. CDR3 size: 15 residues. In germline, CDR1 is KGHSH, CDR2 LQKENI. The CDR3: CASSPLPLSTDTQYF. CDR3 sequence (DNA): TGTGCCAGCTCACCACTCCCTCTTAGCACAGATACGCAGTATTTT. The complete variable domain, with remaining parts taken from reference TRBV18 and TRBJ2-3, reads NAGVMQNPRHLVRRRGQEARLRCSPMKGHSHVYWYRQLPEEGLKFMVYLQKENIIDESGMPKERFSAEFPKEGPSILRIQQVVRGDSAAYFCASSPLPLSTDTQYFGPGTRLTVL.

The chain links TRBV6-1 to TRBJ2-3, with 7 bases that match TRBD1. The germline CDR1 and CDR2 sequences are MNHNS and SASEGT. Trimming took 2 bases from V and 0 from J; bases not matched to a gene: 8. There are 17 residues in the CDR3. DNA of the CDR3: TGTGCCAGCAGTGAAAGGGGGCGCTTCGCTAGCACAGATACGCAGTATTTT. Protein: CASSERGRFASTDTQYF.

The V and J genes are TRBV18 and TRBJ2-7; D gene unclear. Germline lookup yields CDR1 KGHSH and CDR2 LQKENI. V shed 2 bases and J shed 0 bases, with 8 bases lying between them. The CDR3 has 14 residues. The CDR3 bases are TGTGCCAGCTCACCAAGCATCACCTCCTACGAGCAGTACTTC. Its translation is CASSPSITSYEQYF.

The genes are TRBV19 and TRBJ2-2; D perhaps matches TRBD1 (5 bases). V was shortened by 3 bases and J by 3 bases, with 8 bases between the two germline ends. The CDR3 has 14 amino acids. CDR1 is LNHDA, CDR2 SQIVND, per germline (reference sequence). CDR3 sequence: CASSMSRDTGELFF. The CDR3 DNA sequence: TGTGCCAGTAGTATGAGCAGGGACACCGGGGAGCTGTTTTTT.

This clone was seen once. The chain has TRBV7-9 and TRBJ1-2; D is ambiguous. V was clipped by 1 base and J by 0 bases, with 6 bases between them. In germline, CDR1 is SEHNR, CDR2 FQNEAQ (reference sequence). This CDR3 contains 14 residues. The CDR3 sequence is CASSLGGSNYGYTF. CDR3 DNA: TGTGCCAGCAGCTTAGGAGGATCTAACTATGGCTACACCTTC.

The V call is TRBV6-5, the J call TRBJ1-2; 11 nucleotides match TRBD1. Trimming took 7 bases from V and 8 from J; bases not matched to a gene: 9. The CDR3 runs 14 residues. Looked up from germline, CDR1 is MNHEY and CDR2 is SVGAGI. The CDR3 sequence: CASNGQGAVEGYTF. CDR3 DNA sequence: TGTGCCAGCAATGGACAGGGGGCCGTCGAGGGCTACACCTTC.

The V call is TRBV24-1, the J call TRBJ2-2; 8 bases line up with TRBD1. Looked up from germline, CDR1 is KGHDR and CDR2 is SFDVKD. The CDR3 sequence is 16 residues long. V gave up 2 bases and J gave up 0 bases; unmatched junction bases: 1. CDR3 region: CATSDSGGANTGELFF. CDR3 nucleotide sequence: TGTGCCACCAGTGATTCAGGGGGCGCGAACACCGGGGAGCTGTTTTTT.

J is TRBJ2-1 and V is TRBV9; 7 nucleotides match TRBD2. Trimming cost V 0 bases and J 0 bases; bases outside gene matches: 3. Germline CDR1 SGDLS, CDR2 YYNGEE. CDR3 length: 16 residues. In nucleotides, the CDR3 is TGTGCCAGCAGCGTAGGTTCGGGAGGCTCCTACAATGAGCAGTTCTTC. It specifies CASSVGSGGSYNEQFF.

This chain links TRBV19 with TRBJ2-1; D is ambiguous. Germline values: CDR1 LNHDA, CDR2 SQIVND (reference sequence). The CDR3 loop spans 16 amino acids. Between the trimmed V and J ends, which lost 3 bases and 0 bases, there was a span of 12 bases. Here the CDR3 reads CASSISRRSSYNEQFF. CDR3 nucleotides: TGTGCCAGTAGTATCTCTAGAAGGAGCTCCTACAATGAGCAGTTCTTC.

The chain uses TRBV6-5 and TRBJ2-5; TRBD2 is a possible D gene (6 bases). In germline, CDR1 is MNHEY, CDR2 SVGAGI. Trimming cost V 6 bases and J 5 bases, with 19 bases left between them. This CDR3 contains 15 residues. The CDR3: CASSPIRGMGETQYF. The CDR3 DNA is TGTGCCAGCAGCCCCATACGGGGGATGGGGGAGACCCAGTACTTC.

This clone was seen just once. V is TRBV2 and J is TRBJ1-4; 8 positions match TRBD1. Germline CDR1 reads SNHLY; CDR2 reads FYNNEI. This CDR3 spans 16 amino acids. V dropped 6 bases and J dropped 3; count of bases not matched to a gene: 9. CDR3 nucleotides: TGTGCCAGCAGCACGGACAGGGCTGACGCTAATGAAAAACTGTTTTTT. Amino acid sequence: CASSTDRADANEKLFF.

The CDR3 nucleotides read TGTGCCAGCAGTACGACAGGGCTAACTAGCACAGATACGCAGTATTTT. Residues: CASSTTGLTSTDTQYF. The chain carries TRBV14 and TRBJ2-3, with 7 nucleotides matching TRBD1. CDR1 is SGHDN, CDR2 FVKESK, per germline. V shed 6 bases and J 0 bases; nucleotides not matched to a gene: 9. The CDR3 totals 16 residues.

This chain uses TRBV30 with TRBJ1-3, with 9 bases matching TRBD1. V dropped 3 bases and J dropped 4; count of bases not matched to a gene: 10. The CDR3 loop spans 16 amino acids. Germline V gene lookup returns CDR1 GTSNPN and CDR2 SVGIG (reference sequence). The DNA of the CDR3 is TGTGCCTGGAGGACCAGGGACAGGGCAAAAGGAAACACCATATATTTT. It translates to CAWRTRDRAKGNTIYF.